The T cell receptor (beta chain) described here comes from a study of STAT5B mutations in CD4+ large granular lymphocyte leukemia. Libraries were prepared by immunoSEQ multiplex PCR; TCRdb keeps only in-frame clonotypes and omits some of them. This repertoire shows tens of thousands of clones, nearly 80% found once; its top ten account for 2.5% to 3%. Healthy controls were blood donor buffy coats. To note about this clone: The antigen remains undetermined.

Study-level points and caveats: Patient CD4-sorted repertoires looked more clonal than healthy CD4+ repertoires, even without putative leukemic clones.

CDR3 length equals 15 residues. The germline V gene encodes CDR1 LNHDA and CDR2 SQIVND (reference sequence). V dropped 6 bases and J dropped 1; count of bases not matched to a gene: 5. The rearrangement joins TRBV19 to TRBJ2-2; 7 bases are shared with TRBD1. The sequenced material came from CD4+ T cells from blood buffy coats. This sequence originates from a human donor in good health. The CDR3 here is CASRSGQRNTGELFF. The CDR3 DNA follows: TGTGCCAGTAGGTCGGGACAGAGGAACACCGGGGAGCTGTTTTTT. Full variable domain (rest looked up from reference TRBV19 and TRBJ2-2): DGGITQSPKYLFRKEGQNVTLSCEQNLNHDAMYWYRQDPGQGLRLIYYSQIVNDFQKGDIAEGYSVSREKKESFPLTVTSAQKNPTAFYLCASRSGQRNTGELFFGEGSRLTVL.